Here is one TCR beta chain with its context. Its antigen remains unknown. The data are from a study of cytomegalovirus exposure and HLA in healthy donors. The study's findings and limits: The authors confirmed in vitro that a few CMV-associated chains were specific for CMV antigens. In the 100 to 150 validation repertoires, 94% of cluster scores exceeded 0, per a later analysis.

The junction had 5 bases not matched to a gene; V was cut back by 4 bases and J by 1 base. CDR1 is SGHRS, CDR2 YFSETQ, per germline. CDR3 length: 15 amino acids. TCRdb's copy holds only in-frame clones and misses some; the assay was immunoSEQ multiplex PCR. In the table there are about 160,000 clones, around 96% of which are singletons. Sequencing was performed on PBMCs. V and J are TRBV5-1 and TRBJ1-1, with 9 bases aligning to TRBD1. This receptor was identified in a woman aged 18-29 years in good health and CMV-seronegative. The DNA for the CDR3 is TGCGCCAGCAGCGAACCGGGACAGGGGAACACTGAAGCTTTCTTT. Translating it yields CASSEPGQGNTEAFF. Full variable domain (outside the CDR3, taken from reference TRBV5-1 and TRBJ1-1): KAGVTQTPRYLIKTRGQQVTLSCSPISGHRSVSWYQQTPGQGLQFLFEYFSETQRNKGNFPGRFSGRQFSNSRSEMNVSTLELGDSALYLCASSEPGQGNTEAFFGQGTRLTVV.